This note documents a single T cell receptor (beta chain) sequence. Its binding antigen is unknown. Within one base of it there is no much larger clone, and no base qualities were kept. Each donor gave one peripheral blood draw, approximately 120 mL on average, collected into heparinised tubes. Using a panel that included CD45RO, CCR7, CD25, CD127, CD95 and CD27, naive, central memory, regulatory and stem cell-like memory CD4+ T cells were sorted on a BD FACSAria II. Purity was above 95% for every sorted population. PBMCs were isolated immediately by Lymphoprep density gradient centrifugation and stained directly without culture. Samples were stained and sorted in pairs, with one healthy donor and one patient per experiment, so that batch effects were minimized. These data originate in a study of beta chain features in type 1 diabetes (dated by TCRdb to between 2018 and 2020). Looking at the study overall: Mean age, gender distribution, total cell number and subset yield were not different between patients and healthy donors. A total of some 100,000,000 sorted cells were examined across all samples, and a strong correlation was observed between cell number per subset and RNA yield. In the study, recently diagnosed type 1 diabetes patients and matched healthy donors were compared on the TCRB repertoires of their sorted circulating CD4+ T cell subsets. Regulatory and stem cell-like memory subsets were obtained from only 8 patients and roughly 8 healthy donors, while naive and central memory subsets were obtained from all 28 donors. The investigation overall reported the following: PCR might favor shorter templates, but patient and control samples were amplified and corrected together, so any skew would affect both groups equally. A moderate but significant shortening of TCRB CDR3 length was observed in type 1 diabetes patients in all four CD4+ subsets. Sequencing cDNA rather than genomic DNA could over-represent highly expressing activated cells, although activation and CD3 levels did not differ between groups. The naive, central memory and regulatory TCRB repertoires appeared to resemble one another more closely among patients than among healthy donors. Patients with type 1 diabetes made fewer insertions and deleted more nucleotides at VDJ recombination sites, implying thymic rearrangement abnormalities. Because small numbers of individuals were included in the HLA sub-analyses, any influence of HLA type on TCRB rearrangement was left unresolved.

CDR1 and CDR2 (MNHNS, SASEGT) derive from the germline V gene. The CDR3 runs 19 amino acids, cysteine and phenylalanine included. CDR3 DNA only is kept here, 57 bases in frame from base 1. Relative to germline, V is 0 bases shorter and J is 0 bases shorter, with 18 bases between their ends. The entire isolated RNA was reverse transcribed using the High Capacity cDNA Reverse Transcription Kit, and thus expressed TCRB transcripts were sequenced. Naive, central memory and regulatory T cell samples underwent deep immunoSEQ sequencing, averaging around 3.9 million total reads per sample. Sorted cells were lysed in RLT buffer, and RNA was extracted using DNase-treated RNeasy Micro or Mini kits according to cell number. Each cell subset was processed on its own to prevent cross-contamination, while patient and healthy donor samples were processed together. Using the immunoSEQ multiplex PCR, TCRB sequences were amplified from cDNA into 87-bp fragments spanning the CDR3 region. The amplicons were sequenced using the Illumina HiSeq platform. As for the original processing: PCR bias was corrected computationally using synthetic template baselines, and reads within Hamming distance 2 were collapsed, with unmergeable singletons discarded. Reads were aligned against IMGT to assign V, D and J genes, CDR3 length and insertions or deletions at six rearrangement sites. Clonotype counts were normalized to sorted cell number within each subset before computing true diversity and Gini coefficients with the tcR R package. The overlap coefficient, calculated on TCRB nucleotide sequences, was used to quantify repertoire sharing. Out-of-frame TCRB sequences from naive cells were analyzed to stand in for the pre-selection repertoire. This is the immuneACCESS table as TCRdb keeps it, with only in-frame sequences that have V and J called. A part of the clones is gone; compared with another copy, unresolved V genes explain less than half, and the rest is unexplained. V and J calls and clone size are copied from that table; D and trimming were computed from the DNA. For this sample there are about 620,000 clones; 15% to 17% appear just once. The ten largest clones take up approximately 0.099% of the sample.

Input material: naive CD4+ T cells from blood. Sample cell subset or site, as interpreted from the label and publication: true naive CD4+ T cells. The sequence was collected from a man aged 18 to 35 in good health. The rearrangement combines TRBV6-1 with TRBJ1-5; the D gene is perhaps TRBD1, on 5 matching bases. The CDR3 protein: CASSEAQGLGVNSNQPQHF. The nucleotides read TGTGCCAGCAGTGAAGCGCAGGGATTGGGCGTTAATAGCAATCAGCCCCAGCATTTT.